The following is a TCR beta chain sequence with its context. Its specific antigen is unknown. Base qualities are not provided; no much larger clone lies one nucleotide away. V ends up 2 bases short and J 0 bases short, with an unmatched junction base count of 12. Its CDR3 holds 18 amino acids, cysteine through phenylalanine. The only DNA kept is the CDR3, 54 bases in frame from the first base. CDR1 MNHEY and CDR2 SMNVEV are derived from the germline V gene (reference sequence). These data are taken from a study of shared clonotypes between healthy human individuals (dated by TCRdb to 2018 to 2020). Looking at the study overall: The cohort comprised a couple of women and three men aged 18 to 49 years. For each donor, CD4 naive and CD4 memory were each given three plates, CD8 naive was given two plates, and CD8 memory was given one plate. To estimate repertoire size and how much clonotypes are shared between individuals, the study performed deep sequencing of blood TCR repertoires from roughly five healthy adults. Different laboratories and diverse techniques were used to prepare libraries and sequence TCR repertoires, to increase sequencing depth and limit assay-specific biases. Each donor's leukapheresis produced roughly between about 0.85 and 10 billion PBMCs.

The donors were healthy, HIV-negative adults who had no recently reported acute infections or vaccinations. Only Caucasian adults living in Nashville, Tennessee, USA were represented among the donors. Magnetic negative selection was used to enrich CD4+ T cells, after which naive cells were positively selected on CD45RA and the negative fraction became the memory subset. Blood was obtained by leukapheresis, after which PBMCs were separated by Ficoll-Histopaque density gradient centrifugation and cryopreserved in liquid nitrogen vapor phase. Analytical flow cytometry was used to check the purity and quantity of every magnetically sorted T cell population. Genomic DNA was isolated from every sorted fraction and measured by UV absorbance on a Nanodrop 2000c. What the research found in general, with its limitations: Naive subsets generally had larger estimated clonotype richness than memory subsets. Sampling was restricted to blood, and TCR repertoires in tissue are likely to differ from TCR repertoires in blood. Pairwise subsampling indicated that sequencing depth was expected to affect the degree of clonotype sharing among donors. When four donors were compared, the shared fraction of clonotypes was roughly 5% for naive CD4, about 4% for naive CD8, roughly 2.5% for memory CD4, and 0.4% for memory CD8. Even with the large sequencing depth, rarefaction of the sorted-subset datasets indicated that sequencing was incomplete. The small number of donors limited the genetic and exposure-history diversity represented. Compared with non-shared clonotypes, the clonotypes found in all four sorted-subset donors had higher generation probabilities.

TCR CDR3 regions were amplified from genomic DNA by multiplex PCR using the deep immunoSEQ assay. Genomic DNA extracted from each cell subset was distributed evenly over all wells of several immunoSEQ 96-well plates, and each plate served as one replicate. Each replicate PCR for sorted subsets received roughly 200 ng genomic DNA, equal to roughly 30,000 T cell genomes. Purified libraries were quantified with a Qubit 3.0 fluorometer, sized on a Bioanalyzer 2100, and re-quantified with the KAPA Library Quantification kit. Each immunoSEQ 96-well plate was sequenced on its own single-read 150-cycle Illumina NextSeq 550 flow cell. The authors' analysis ran thus. The immunoSEQ output contained only junctional sequences without quality scores, so filtering could not match that applied to full-length reads. Sequences were annotated with PyIR, a Python wrapper for IgBLAST v1.9, and V/J genes and CDR3 were assigned using IMGT germline references. Any read was removed if the V/J assignment was weak (E-value above 1e-6), the CDR3 was missing, or the read contained stop codons, out-of-frame junctions, or ambiguous translated residues. A V3J clonotype was defined by an identical inferred V gene, J gene, and CDR3 amino acid sequence. To compute the percentage overlap between repertoires, the number of shared unique clonotypes was divided by the size of the smaller repertoire. Richness of each repertoire was evaluated using RTK rarefaction, the Chao1 estimator, and Recon v2.1 estimates of unobserved clonotypes. Generation probabilities for all TCRbeta clonotypes obtained by the gDNA method from a few donors were computed using OLGA. As stored in TCRdb, this immuneACCESS dataset retains in-frame rearrangements with V and J assigned. A fraction of the clones does not appear; measured against another copy, unresolved V genes explain less than half of the discrepancy, and the remainder lacks a known reason. Clonal size and the V and J genes are those of that table, whereas D and trimming came from the DNA. Present in this sample are about 1.1 million clones, about 72% of which were seen just once. The ten largest clones capture roughly 0.9% of the sample.

The chain was built from TRBV27 and TRBJ2-5; 7 bases in between match TRBD1. The TCR sequence derives from a man between 18 and 35 years old in good health. Some clones in this sample may be carry-over from other donors' samples. The source material was memory CD4+ T cells from PBMCs. The cell subset or site label, as the study defines it: CD45RA-negative fraction. The CDR3 region: CASSLLPSLGQNQETQYF. The nucleotide sequence reads as follows: TGTGCCAGCAGTTTACTTCCCTCCTTGGGACAGAACCAAGAGACCCAGTACTTC.